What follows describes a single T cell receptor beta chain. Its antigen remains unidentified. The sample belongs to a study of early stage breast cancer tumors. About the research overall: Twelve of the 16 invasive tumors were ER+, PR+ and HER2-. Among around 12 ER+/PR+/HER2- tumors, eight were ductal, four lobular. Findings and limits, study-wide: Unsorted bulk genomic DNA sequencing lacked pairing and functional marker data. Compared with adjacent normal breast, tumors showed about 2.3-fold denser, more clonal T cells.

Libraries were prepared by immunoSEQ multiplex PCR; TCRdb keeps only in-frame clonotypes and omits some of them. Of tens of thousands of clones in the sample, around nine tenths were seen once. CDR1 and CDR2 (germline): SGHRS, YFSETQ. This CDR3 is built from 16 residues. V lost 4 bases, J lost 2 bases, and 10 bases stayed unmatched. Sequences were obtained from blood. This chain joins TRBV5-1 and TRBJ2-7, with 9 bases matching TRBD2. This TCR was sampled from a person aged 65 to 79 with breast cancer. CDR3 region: CASSQVAGAPPYEQYF. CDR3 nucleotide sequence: TGCGCCAGCAGCCAAGTAGCGGGGGCGCCTCCCTACGAGCAGTACTTC.